The 10 T cell receptor beta chains below come from one sample, sequenced in a study of T cell changes during pregnancy in multiple sclerosis. Generated by immunoSEQ multiplex PCR, the TCRdb table keeps only in-frame clones and is missing some. The table lists approximately 44,000 clones, roughly 87% of them singletons. The sequencing used CD4+ T cells from peripheral blood mononuclear cells, collected in the first trimester of pregnancy. Receptors were obtained from a female donor with multiple sclerosis, enrolled in a pregnancy study.

The V gene is TRBV5-4, the J gene TRBJ2-2, with 10 bases aligning to TRBD1. The CDR3 loop spans 15 amino acids. Germline assignment: CDR1 SGHNT and CDR2 YYREEE (reference sequence). The ends lost 3 bases at V and 7 bases at J; junction bases unmatched: 6. Written as DNA, the CDR3 is TGTGCCAGCAGCTCCCGGGACAGGGGTCTCGGGGAGCTGTTTTTT. Its protein product is CASSSRDRGLGELFF.

In this sample, this clone turned up once. The chain recombines TRBV6-1 with TRBJ2-3; a weak D match, TRBD2 (6 bases). The V end was cut by 4 bases, the J end by 3 bases, with 14 bases between. The germline V gene has CDR1 MNHNS and CDR2 SASEGT. The CDR3 is 15 amino acids. CDR3 loop: CASSAGEGQTDTQYF. The CDR3 coding sequence is TGTGCCAGCAGTGCGGGAGAAGGTCAGACAGATACGCAGTATTTT.

The table lists this clone with a count of one. The chain links TRBV7-9 to TRBJ2-7; D gene ambiguous. This CDR3 region has 15 residues. Trimming took 6 bases from V and 0 from J, leaving 15 bases between them. Germline-derived CDR1 and CDR2 are SEHNR and FQNEAQ (reference sequence). The CDR3 region is CASSLRQESSYEQYF. Here the CDR3 DNA reads TGTGCCAGCAGTCTCCGACAAGAAAGCTCCTACGAGCAGTACTTC.

This chain connects TRBV11-2 to TRBJ1-2, with D possibly TRBD1 on 5 matching bases. CDR3 size: 13 residues. Trimming cost V 5 bases and J 3 bases, with 10 bases left between them. In germline, CDR1 is SGHAT, CDR2 FQNNGV. The CDR3 nucleotides read TGTGCCAGCAGCCAGGGACTGTACTATGGCTACACCTTC. This sequence encodes CASSQGLYYGYTF.

The chain employs TRBV5-4 and TRBJ2-7; 9 bases match TRBD2. Germline V lookup: CDR1 SGHNT, CDR2 YYREEE (reference sequence). J gave up 5 bases and V 5 bases, and 5 bases lay outside the gene matches. The CDR3 has 13 residues. CDR3 DNA sequence: TGTGCCAGCAGATTAGCGGGAGCGGACGAGCAGTACTTC. It is translated as CASRLAGADEQYF. The complete variable domain, with remaining parts taken from reference TRBV5-4 and TRBJ2-7, reads ETGVTQSPTHLIKTRGQQVTLRCSSQSGHNTVSWYQQALGQGPQFIFQYYREEENGRGNFPPRFSGLQFPNYSSELNVNALELDDSALYLCASRLAGADEQYFGPGTRLTVT.

This chain uses TRBV11-3 with TRBJ2-1; 10 bases are shared with TRBD2. CDR1 SGHNT and CDR2 YENEEA come from the germline V gene. V dropped 6 bases and J dropped 5; count of bases not matched to a gene: 7. CDR3 length equals 15 residues. As DNA, the CDR3 is TGTGCCAGCAGTTTATATGGACTAGCGGACAATGAGCAGTTCTTC. It encodes CASSLYGLADNEQFF.

The V gene is TRBV2, the J gene TRBJ1-2, with D unclear. The CDR3 sequence is 13 residues long. Germline V gene data show CDR1 as SNHLY and CDR2 as FYNNEI. The V gene lost 1 base and the J gene lost 4 bases, with 7 bases spanning the gap. The DNA of the CDR3 is TGTGCCAGCAGTGAAGAGCAGGTCTATGGCTACACCTTC. It specifies CASSEEQVYGYTF. Drawing the rest from reference TRBV2 and TRBJ1-2, the complete variable domain is EPEVTQTPSHQVTQMGQEVILRCVPISNHLYFYWYRQILGQKVEFLVSFYNNEISEKSEIFDDQFSVERPDGSNFTLKIRSTKLEDSAMYFCASSEEQVYGYTFGSGTRLTVV.

The chain combines TRBV6-1 with TRBJ1-4; D remains unclear. The CDR3 covers 15 residues. Trimming pared 0 bases from V and 0 bases from J, leaving 5 bases between. Looked up from germline, CDR1 is MNHNS and CDR2 is SASEGT. Here the CDR3 reads CASSEASATNEKLFF. The CDR3 region has the DNA TGTGCCAGCAGTGAAGCTTCGGCAACTAATGAAAAACTGTTTTTT.

This chain connects TRBV9 to TRBJ2-7; 7 positions agree with TRBD2. V was clipped by 3 bases and J by 4 bases; unmatched bases: 16. CDR1 is SGDLS and CDR2 is YYNGEE in the germline V gene. The CDR3 sequence is 17 residues long. The CDR3 loop reads CASSAWGGPPGEYEQYF. DNA for the CDR3: TGTGCCAGCAGCGCGTGGGGAGGGCCTCCCGGGGAGTACGAGCAGTACTTC.

The chain carries TRBV2 and TRBJ2-1; 7 bases align to TRBD1. The CDR3 is made up of 13 amino acids. The J segment lost 3 bases and the V segment lost 4 bases, leaving 0 bases of the junction unmatched. The V gene's germline CDR1 is SNHLY and CDR2 FYNNEI. The CDR3 loop reads CASSGDSYNEQFF. The CDR3, as DNA: TGTGCCAGCAGTGGGGACAGCTACAATGAGCAGTTCTTC. Together with reference TRBV2 and TRBJ2-1, the CDR3 gives the full variable domain: EPEVTQTPSHQVTQMGQEVILRCVPISNHLYFYWYRQILGQKVEFLVSFYNNEISEKSEIFDDQFSVERPDGSNFTLKIRSTKLEDSAMYFCASSGDSYNEQFFGPGTRLTVL.